Below are 13 T cell receptor beta chains sequenced from a single sample in a study of T cells in women clearing cervical HPV infection. The data were produced by immunoSEQ multiplex PCR, yet TCRdb's version contains in-frame clones alone and is incomplete. With 48,000 or so clones in the sample, the ten largest clones hold about 1.5%. What was sequenced was blood buffy coat. The origin of the receptors is a woman aged 18-69 years with a cervical HPV16 infection that either progressed to CIN3+ or cleared (not recorded which).

Concerning this clone itself: The read ends 3 residues before the CDR3 terminus; that terminus is restored from the germline J gene. The chain employs TRBV30 and TRBJ1-1; D possibly corresponds to TRBD1 (6 bases). Trimming shortened V by 4 bases and J by 1 base, and 10 bases separated the two germline ends. The CDR3 has 13 amino acids. The germline V gene encodes CDR1 GTSNPN and CDR2 SVGIG (reference sequence). CDR3 sequence: CAWNYRANTEAFF. CDR3 DNA (partial): TGTGCCTGGAATTACAGGGCGAACACTGAA. Full variable domain (rest looked up from reference TRBV30 and TRBJ1-1): SQTIHQWPATLVQPVGSPLSLECTVEGTSNPNLYWYRQAAGRGLQLLFYSVGIGQISSEVPQNLSASRPQDRQFILSSKKLLLSDSGFYLCAWNYRANTEAFFGQGTRLTVV.

Concerning this clone: The read ends 3 residues before the CDR3 terminus; that terminus is restored from the germline J gene. The chain is built from TRBV20-1 and TRBJ2-7, with 8 bases matching TRBD1. This CDR3 spans 14 amino acids. The germline CDR1 and CDR2 sequences are DFQATT and SNEGSKA (reference sequence). V gave up 4 bases and J gave up 3 bases; unmatched junction bases: 8. CDR3 protein: CSAINRGKSYEQYF. The CDR3 bases that were read are TGCAGTGCTATAAACAGGGGGAAGAGCTACGAG.

Concerning this clone itself: The CDR3 is cut off 3 residues early in the read; its end comes from the germline J gene. This chain connects TRBV11-3 to TRBJ2-5; 8 bases agree with TRBD1. The CDR3 length is 14 residues. The germline V gene has CDR1 SGHNT and CDR2 YENEEA. V shed 4 bases, J shed 4 bases, and the junction held 5 bases outside the gene matches. The part of the CDR3 DNA that was read is TGTGCCAGCAGCTCCCGGACAGGGAGAGAGACC. This gives the protein CASSSRTGRET. Given in full, the CDR3 is CASSSRTGRETQYF.

About this clone itself: The DNA ends 3 residues before the CDR3 does, and the rest of the CDR3 is filled in from the germline J gene. The V call is TRBV7-8, the J call TRBJ2-7, with D perhaps being TRBD1 or TRBD2 (5 bases each). V was pared by 6 bases and J by 6 bases, with 15 bases between. Per the germline V gene, CDR1 is SGHVS and CDR2 is FQNEAQ. This CDR3 region has 13 residues. CDR3 residues: CASSPDSGGEQYF. CDR3 DNA (partial): TGTGCCAGCAGTCCCGACAGTGGAGGCGAG.

A note on this clone: The read ends 3 residues before the CDR3 terminus; that terminus is restored from the germline J gene. V is TRBV5-1 and J is TRBJ1-1; 8 positions agree with TRBD1. The CDR3 extends over 15 amino acids. Losses at the gene ends were 0 bases for V and 4 bases for J; bases not matched to a gene: 5. CDR1 and CDR2 from the germline V gene are SGHRS and YFSETQ. The CDR3 region is CASSLGTGKATEAFF. The part of the CDR3 DNA that was read is TGCGCCAGCAGCTTGGGGACAGGGAAGGCCACTGAA.

Worth noting for this clone: The read comes to an end 3 residues before the CDR3 does, leaving the germline J gene to fill in the end. This rearrangement joins TRBV7-9 to TRBJ2-3; D is uncertain. With 7 bases removed from V and 2 bases from J, the gap between germline ends came to 4 bases. CDR3 length: 11 residues. Germline CDR1 and CDR2: SEHNR and FQNEAQ (reference sequence). Here the CDR3 reads CASTLTDTQYF. The sequenced part of the CDR3 DNA is TGTGCCAGCACCCTCACAGATACG.

As for this clone: Coverage ceases 3 residues before the CDR3 finishes, and the germline J gene fills in the end. This sequence joins TRBV11-2 and TRBJ1-2; D uncertain. This CDR3 has 13 residues. CDR1 is SGHAT and CDR2 is FQNNGV in the germline V gene. Trimming cost V 1 base and J 7 bases, with 10 bases left between them. The CDR3 here is CASSLGAGFGYTF. The sequenced part of the CDR3 DNA is TGTGCCAGCAGCTTAGGGGCAGGCTTTGGC.

As concerns this clone: Different DNA sequences within this sample yield the same CDR3. Incomplete CDR3 DNA: TGTGCCAGCTCACCGACAGGGCAGGAGACC. Its protein product is CASSPTGQET. The whole CDR3 is CASSPTGQETQYF. The chain carries TRBV18 and TRBJ2-5, with 7 bases fitting TRBD1. The read falls 3 residues short of the CDR3 end, and the missing part is taken from the germline J gene. The CDR3 runs 13 residues. Germline values: CDR1 KGHSH, CDR2 LQKENI. The junction had 3 bases not matched to a gene; V was cut back by 3 bases and J by 5 bases.

Points on this clone: The CDR3 end is not reached by the read, which stops 3 residues before it; the germline J gene fills it in. The chain couples TRBV5-6 to TRBJ1-5, with unresolved D. The V gene lost 0 bases and the J gene lost 4 bases, with 8 bases spanning the gap. This CDR3 comprises 14 residues. In germline, CDR1 is SGHDT, CDR2 YYEEEE. CDR3 region: CASSLAAANQPQHF. The CDR3 DNA, read in part, is TGTGCCAGCAGCTTGGCGGCAGCGAATCAGCCC.

As for this clone: The read comes to an end 3 residues before the CDR3 does, leaving the germline J gene to fill in the end. The chain joins TRBV29-1 to TRBJ2-6; maybe TRBD2 (7 bases). This CDR3 spans 14 amino acids. Deletions cut 6 bases from V and 3 bases from J, with 12 bases between. Germline CDR1 and CDR2: SQVTM and ANQGSEA. CDR3 sequence: CSVARGGGANVLTF. The CDR3 DNA, read in part, is TGCAGCGTCGCAAGGGGGGGTGGGGCCAACGTC.

For this clone: The observed sequence ends 3 residues before the CDR3 terminus, with the missing tail filled in from the germline J gene. J is TRBJ1-2 and V is TRBV10-3; D gene uncertain. The CDR3 has 14 amino acids. Germline lookup yields CDR1 ENHRY and CDR2 SYGVKD. CDR3 bases read: TGTGCCATCAGTGAGTCGACCCCCCGGGGAGGC. Translating gives CAISESTPRGG. The CDR3, in full, reads CAISESTPRGGYTF.

As regards this clone: The CDR3 end falls 3 residues outside the read, so it is completed with the germline J gene. The rearrangement links TRBV18 to TRBJ1-1; no firm D call. CDR1 and CDR2 (germline): KGHSH, LQKENI. CDR3 length: 13 amino acids. V dropped 3 bases and J dropped 7 bases, with 12 bases sitting between them. The sequenced part of the CDR3 DNA is TGTGCCAGCTCACCCTCGCAACAGCTTGAA. Translation: CASSPSQQLE. The whole CDR3 protein is CASSPSQQLEAFF.

With respect to this clone: The CDR3 is cut off 3 residues early in the read; its end comes from the germline J gene. This rearrangement joins TRBV20-1 to TRBJ2-5, with 7 positions matching TRBD2. J gave up 5 bases and V 6 bases, and 12 bases lay outside the gene matches. The CDR3 length is 14 residues. Germline loops: CDR1 DFQATT, CDR2 SNEGSKA (reference sequence). CDR3 residues: CSAKRWDYGETQYF. The CDR3 DNA, read in part, is TGCAGTGCCAAGAGGTGGGACTATGGGGAGACC.